This T cell receptor (beta chain) comes out of a study of blood T cell repertoires in COVID-19. Trimming removed 5 bases at V and 5 bases at J, with 10 bases between. CDR3 length: 14 amino acids. Germline CDR1 reads SGHTA; CDR2 reads FQGNSA. Sequencing was performed with immunoSEQ multiplex PCR; in TCRdb, only in-frame clones are kept and a portion is missing. The sample lists 200,000 to 300,000 clones; about 90% were seen once. The material sequenced was peripheral blood. This sequence was found in a woman between 45 and 65 years old with acute or convalescent COVID-19. The chain is built from TRBV7-2 and TRBJ2-6; D is undetermined. CDR3 bases: TGTGCCAGCAGCCCCACGAGCAGGGCCAACGTCCTGACTTTC. Its translation: CASSPTSRANVLTF.